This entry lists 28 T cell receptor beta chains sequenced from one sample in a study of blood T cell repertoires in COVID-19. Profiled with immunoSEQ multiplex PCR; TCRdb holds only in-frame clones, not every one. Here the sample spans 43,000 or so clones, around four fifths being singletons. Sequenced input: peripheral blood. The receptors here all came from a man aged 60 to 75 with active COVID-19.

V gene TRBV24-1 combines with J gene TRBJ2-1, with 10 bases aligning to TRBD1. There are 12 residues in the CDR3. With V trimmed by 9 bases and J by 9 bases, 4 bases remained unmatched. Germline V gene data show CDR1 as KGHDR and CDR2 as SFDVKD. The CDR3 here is CATGTGVGEQFF. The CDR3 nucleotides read TGTGCCACCGGGACAGGGGTGGGTGAGCAGTTCTTC.

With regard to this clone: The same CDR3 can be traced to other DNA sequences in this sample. The CDR3, as DNA: TGTGCCAGCAGTCCCGGACAGTACGAGCAGTACTTC. This codes for CASSPGQYEQYF. The chain is built from TRBV12-3 or TRBV12-4 and TRBJ2-7, with D possibly being TRBD1 (6 bases). The V end lost 5 bases, the J end lost 4 bases, and 9 bases lay between the germline ends. This CDR3 contains 12 residues.

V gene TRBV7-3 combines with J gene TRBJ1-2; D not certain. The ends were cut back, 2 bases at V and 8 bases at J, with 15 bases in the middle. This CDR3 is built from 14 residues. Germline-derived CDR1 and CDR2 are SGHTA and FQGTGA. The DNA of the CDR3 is TGTGCCAGCAGCTTAGGGCCAGGCTCGTACGGCTACACCTTC. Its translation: CASSLGPGSYGYTF.

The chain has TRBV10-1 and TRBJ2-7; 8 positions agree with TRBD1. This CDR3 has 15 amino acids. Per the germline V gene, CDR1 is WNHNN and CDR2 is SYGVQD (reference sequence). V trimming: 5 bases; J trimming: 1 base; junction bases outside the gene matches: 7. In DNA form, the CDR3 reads TGCGCCAGCAGTTCACAGGGGGGTGGTTCCTACGAGCAGTACTTC. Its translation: CASSSQGGGSYEQYF.

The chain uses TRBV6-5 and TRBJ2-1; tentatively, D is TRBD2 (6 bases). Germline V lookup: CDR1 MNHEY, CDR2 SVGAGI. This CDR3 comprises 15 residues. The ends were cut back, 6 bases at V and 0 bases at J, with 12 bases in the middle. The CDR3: CASSEGRYSYNEQFF. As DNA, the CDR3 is TGTGCCAGCAGCGAGGGGAGGTACTCCTACAATGAGCAGTTCTTC.

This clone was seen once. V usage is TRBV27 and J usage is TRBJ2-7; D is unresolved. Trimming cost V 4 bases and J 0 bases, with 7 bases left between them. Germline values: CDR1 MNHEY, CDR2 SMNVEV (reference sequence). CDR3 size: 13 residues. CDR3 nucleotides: TGTGCCAGCAGTTCAGCGAACTCCTACGAGCAGTACTTC. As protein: CASSSANSYEQYF.

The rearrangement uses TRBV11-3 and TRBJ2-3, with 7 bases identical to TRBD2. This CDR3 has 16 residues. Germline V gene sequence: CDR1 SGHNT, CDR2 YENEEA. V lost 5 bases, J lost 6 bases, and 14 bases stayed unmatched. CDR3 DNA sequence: TGTGCCAGCAGCCCAAACCGACTAGCCACCACGGATACGCAGTATTTT. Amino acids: CASSPNRLATTDTQYF.

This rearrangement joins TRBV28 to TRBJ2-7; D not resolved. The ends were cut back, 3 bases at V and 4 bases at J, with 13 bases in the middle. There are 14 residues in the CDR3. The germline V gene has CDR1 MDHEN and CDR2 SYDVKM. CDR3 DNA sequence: TGTGCCAGCAGTTTGATGTATGGTAGTTACGAGCAGTACTTC. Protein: CASSLMYGSYEQYF.

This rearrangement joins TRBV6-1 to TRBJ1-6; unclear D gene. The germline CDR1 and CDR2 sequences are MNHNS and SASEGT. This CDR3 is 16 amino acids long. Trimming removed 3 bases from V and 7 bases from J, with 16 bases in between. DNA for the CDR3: TGTGCCAGCAGTGACTACGGGTCCGGGGTGAATTCACCCCTCCACTTT. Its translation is CASSDYGSGVNSPLHF.

Written as DNA, the CDR3 is TGTGCCAGCAGTCCCTCCCTGGGGGGCGAGCAGTACTTC. As protein: CASSPSLGGEQYF. V gene TRBV6-5 combines with J gene TRBJ2-7, with D perhaps TRBD2 (6 bases). The length of the CDR3 is 13 residues. The ends were cut back, 5 bases at V and 6 bases at J, with 14 bases in the middle. Germline loops: CDR1 MNHEY, CDR2 SVGAGI.

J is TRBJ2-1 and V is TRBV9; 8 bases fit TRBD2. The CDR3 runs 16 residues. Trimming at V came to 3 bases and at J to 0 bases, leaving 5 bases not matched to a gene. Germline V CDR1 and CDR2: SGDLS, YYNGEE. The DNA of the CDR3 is TGTGCCAGCAGCGCCCCTAGCGGGCCCTCCTACAATGAGCAGTTCTTC. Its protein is CASSAPSGPSYNEQFF.

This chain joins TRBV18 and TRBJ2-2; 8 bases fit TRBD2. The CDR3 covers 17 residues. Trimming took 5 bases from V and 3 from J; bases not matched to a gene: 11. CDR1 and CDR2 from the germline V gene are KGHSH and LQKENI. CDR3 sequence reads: CASSDPGLGVYTGELFF. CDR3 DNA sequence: TGTGCCAGCTCAGACCCGGGACTAGGAGTTTACACCGGGGAGCTGTTTTTT.

The CDR3 sequence is CASSIVGLNTEAFF. Here the CDR3 DNA reads TGTGCCAGTAGTATAGTGGGCCTGAACACTGAAGCTTTCTTT. This sequence joins TRBV19 and TRBJ1-1; D unclear. This CDR3 is 14 amino acids long. The germline gives CDR1 LNHDA, CDR2 SQIVND (reference sequence). V lost 1 base and J 0 bases, leaving 6 bases between the germline ends.

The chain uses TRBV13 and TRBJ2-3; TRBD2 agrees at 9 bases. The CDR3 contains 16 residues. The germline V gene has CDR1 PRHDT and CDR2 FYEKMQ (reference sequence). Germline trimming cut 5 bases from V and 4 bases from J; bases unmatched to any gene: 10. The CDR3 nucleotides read TGTGCCAGCAGCCCCCCTCCTAGCGGGGTATCAGATACGCAGTATTTT. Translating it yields CASSPPPSGVSDTQYF.

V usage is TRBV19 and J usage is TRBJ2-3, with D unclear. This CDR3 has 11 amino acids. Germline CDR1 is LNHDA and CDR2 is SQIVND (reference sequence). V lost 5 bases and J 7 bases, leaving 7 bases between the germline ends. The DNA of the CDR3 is TGTGCCAGTAGTTCCCTTTATACGCAGTATTTT. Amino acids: CASSSLYTQYF.

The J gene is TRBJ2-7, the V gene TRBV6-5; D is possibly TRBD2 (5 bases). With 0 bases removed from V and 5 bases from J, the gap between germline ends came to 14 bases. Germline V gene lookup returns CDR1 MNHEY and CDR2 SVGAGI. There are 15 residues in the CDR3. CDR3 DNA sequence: TGTGCCAGCAGTTACTCGAACGGACTCGGTCACGAGCAGTACTTC. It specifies CASSYSNGLGHEQYF.

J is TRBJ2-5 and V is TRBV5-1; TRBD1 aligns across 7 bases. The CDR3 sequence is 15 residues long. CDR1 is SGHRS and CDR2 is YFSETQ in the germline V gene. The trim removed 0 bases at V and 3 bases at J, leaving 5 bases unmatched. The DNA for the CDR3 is TGCGCCAGCAGCTTGGCCGACAGGGTAGAAGAGACCCAGTACTTC. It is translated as CASSLADRVEETQYF.

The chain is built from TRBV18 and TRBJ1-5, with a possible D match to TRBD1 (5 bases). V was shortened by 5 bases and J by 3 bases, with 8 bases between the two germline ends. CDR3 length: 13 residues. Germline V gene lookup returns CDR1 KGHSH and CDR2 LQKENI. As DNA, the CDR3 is TGTGCCAGCTCAAGGGGCGACAATCAGCCCCAGCATTTT. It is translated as CASSRGDNQPQHF.

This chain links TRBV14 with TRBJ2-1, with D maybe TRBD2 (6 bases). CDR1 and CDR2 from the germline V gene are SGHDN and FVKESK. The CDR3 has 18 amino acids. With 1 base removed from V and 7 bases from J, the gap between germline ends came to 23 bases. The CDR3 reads CASSQGLPGFGSRNEQFF. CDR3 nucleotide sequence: TGTGCCAGCAGCCAAGGTCTCCCGGGTTTCGGGAGTAGAAATGAGCAGTTCTTC.

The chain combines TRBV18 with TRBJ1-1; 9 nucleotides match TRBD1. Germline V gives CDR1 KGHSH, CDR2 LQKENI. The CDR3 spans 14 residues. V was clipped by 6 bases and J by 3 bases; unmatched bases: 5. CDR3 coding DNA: TGTGCCAGCTCCCTTGGACAGGGGCACACTGAAGCTTTCTTT. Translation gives CASSLGQGHTEAFF.

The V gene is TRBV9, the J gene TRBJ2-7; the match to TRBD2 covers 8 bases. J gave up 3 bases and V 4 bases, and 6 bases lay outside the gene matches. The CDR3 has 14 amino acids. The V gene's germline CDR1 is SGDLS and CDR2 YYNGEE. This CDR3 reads CASSPSGGDYEQYF. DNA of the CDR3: TGTGCCAGCAGCCCCTCCGGGGGGGACTACGAGCAGTACTTC.

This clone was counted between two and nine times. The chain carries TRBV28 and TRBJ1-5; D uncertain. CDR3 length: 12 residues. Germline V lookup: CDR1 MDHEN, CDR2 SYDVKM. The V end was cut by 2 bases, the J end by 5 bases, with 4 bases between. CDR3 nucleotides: TGTGCCAGCAGTTTACCTTATCAGCCCCAGCATTTT. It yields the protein CASSLPYQPQHF.

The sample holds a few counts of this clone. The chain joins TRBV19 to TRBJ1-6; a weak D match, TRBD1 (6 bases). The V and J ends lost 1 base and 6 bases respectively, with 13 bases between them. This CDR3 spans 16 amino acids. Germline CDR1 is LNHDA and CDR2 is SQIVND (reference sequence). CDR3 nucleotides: TGTGCCAGTAGTATAGGAACAGGGATTGGTAATTCACCCCTCCACTTT. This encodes CASSIGTGIGNSPLHF.

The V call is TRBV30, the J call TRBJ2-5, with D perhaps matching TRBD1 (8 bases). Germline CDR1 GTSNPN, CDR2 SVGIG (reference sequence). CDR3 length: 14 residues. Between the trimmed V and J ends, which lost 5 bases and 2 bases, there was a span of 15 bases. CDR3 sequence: CAWAQGGGQETQYF. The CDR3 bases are TGTGCCTGGGCACAGGGGGGAGGGCAAGAGACCCAGTACTTC.

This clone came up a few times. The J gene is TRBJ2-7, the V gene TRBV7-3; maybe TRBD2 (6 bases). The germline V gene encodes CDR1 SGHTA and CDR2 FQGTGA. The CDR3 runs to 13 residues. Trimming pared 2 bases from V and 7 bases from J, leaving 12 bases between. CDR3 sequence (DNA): TGTGCCAGCAGCTTAGACCCGGCGGGGGAGCAGTACTTC. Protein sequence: CASSLDPAGEQYF. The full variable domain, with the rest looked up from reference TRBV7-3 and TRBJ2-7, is GAGVSQTPSNKVTEKGKYVELRCDPISGHTALYWYRQSLGQGPEFLIYFQGTGAADDSGLPNDRFFAVRPEGSVSTLKIQRTERGDSAVYLCASSLDPAGEQYFGPGTRLTVT.

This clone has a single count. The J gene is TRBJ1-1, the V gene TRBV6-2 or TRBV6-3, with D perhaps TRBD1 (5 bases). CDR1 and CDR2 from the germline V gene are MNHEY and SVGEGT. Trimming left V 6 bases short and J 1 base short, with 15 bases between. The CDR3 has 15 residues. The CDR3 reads CASSSGGAENTEAFF. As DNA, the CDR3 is TGTGCCAGCAGCTCAGGTGGGGCCGAGAACACTGAAGCTTTCTTT.

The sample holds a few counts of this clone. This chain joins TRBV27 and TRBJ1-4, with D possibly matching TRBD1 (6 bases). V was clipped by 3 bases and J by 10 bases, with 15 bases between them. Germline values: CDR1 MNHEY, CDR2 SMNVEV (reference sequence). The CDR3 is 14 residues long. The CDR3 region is CASSLGMRGGKLFF. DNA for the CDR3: TGTGCCAGCAGTTTGGGGATGAGGGGGGGAAAACTGTTTTTT.

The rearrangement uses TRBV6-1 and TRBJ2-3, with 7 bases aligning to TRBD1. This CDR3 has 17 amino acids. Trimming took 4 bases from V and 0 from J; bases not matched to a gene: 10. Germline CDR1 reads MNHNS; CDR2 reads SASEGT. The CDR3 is CASSVRQGRSSTDTQYF. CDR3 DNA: TGTGCCAGCAGTGTGAGACAGGGTCGCTCTAGCACAGATACGCAGTATTTT.